A single sample gave rise to the 27 T cell receptor beta chains below, sequenced in a study of blood T cell repertoires in COVID-19. Measured with immunoSEQ multiplex PCR; TCRdb has only the in-frame clones, and not every one. Found here are more than 300,000 clones, roughly four fifths of them singletons; the top ten hold around 5.1%. Sequencing was done on a sample of PBMCs or T cells enriched from blood (not recorded which). All receptors come from a woman aged 50 to 65 who had recovered from COVID-19.

This chain connects TRBV6-2 or TRBV6-3 to TRBJ1-2, with 7 bases that match TRBD1. V was clipped by 2 bases and J by 2 bases; unmatched bases: 2. Germline loops: CDR1 MNHEY, CDR2 SVGEGT. This CDR3 contains 14 residues. The CDR3 is CASSYRDRNYGYTF. The DNA for the CDR3 is TGTGCCAGCAGTTACAGGGACAGAAACTATGGCTACACCTTC.

The sample holds one count of this clone. Germline is not matched at one junction end, which may reflect a read error. This same CDR3 is encoded by further DNA sequences in the sample. The CDR3 loop is CAISEGSDQPQHF. CDR3 coding DNA: TGTGCCATCAGTGAGGGTAGCGATCAGCCCCAGCATTTT. The chain recombines TRBV10-3 with TRBJ1-5; no reliable D call. This CDR3 is 13 amino acids long. The germline V gene encodes CDR1 ENHRY and CDR2 SYGVKD.

A remark on this clone: The sample carries other DNA sequences with the same CDR3. The chain joins TRBV3-1 (or the pseudogene TRBV3-2) to TRBJ1-3; 8 bases agree with TRBD1. Germline V gene lookup returns CDR1 LGHDT and CDR2 YNNKEL (reference sequence). With 2 bases clipped from V and 7 bases from J, the junction kept 1 base outside the gene matches. The CDR3 is 13 residues long. This CDR3 is CASSQQGANTIYF. DNA for the CDR3: TGTGCCAGCAGCCAACAGGGGGCGAACACCATATATTTT.

The chain couples TRBV5-5 to TRBJ2-1, with D hard to call. This CDR3 contains 11 residues. Germline CDR1 SGHKS, CDR2 YYEKEE (reference sequence). V was pared by 4 bases and J by 6 bases, with 5 bases between. The CDR3 is CASSPSNEQFF. The DNA of the CDR3 is TGTGCCAGCAGCCCTTCCAATGAGCAGTTCTTC.

The V gene is TRBV7-2, the J gene TRBJ2-3; D uncertain. Trimming shortened V by 1 base and J by 4 bases, and 6 bases separated the two germline ends. The CDR3 has 13 amino acids. Germline loops: CDR1 SGHTA, CDR2 FQGNSA. The CDR3 DNA reads as TGTGCCAGCAGCTTAGGGGCTTCAGATACGCAGTATTTT. Amino acid sequence: CASSLGASDTQYF.

The V gene is TRBV30, the J gene TRBJ1-1; no clear D gene. The CDR3 consists of 14 residues. CDR1 is GTSNPN and CDR2 is SVGIG in the germline V gene (reference sequence). V was trimmed by 3 bases and J by 0 bases, leaving 11 bases between them. CDR3 DNA: TGTGCCTGGAGCCCGGACTCCCTGAACACTGAAGCTTTCTTT. Its translation is CAWSPDSLNTEAFF. Full variable domain (missing parts from reference TRBV30 and TRBJ1-1): SQTIHQWPATLVQPVGSPLSLECTVEGTSNPNLYWYRQAAGRGLQLLFYSVGIGQISSEVPQNLSASRPQDRQFILSSKKLLLSDSGFYLCAWSPDSLNTEAFFGQGTRLTVV.

This clone was seen only once. The CDR3 sequence: CASSRSSTGSAGELFF. DNA of the CDR3: TGTGCCAGCAGCAGAAGTTCGACAGGGTCGGCCGGGGAGCTGTTTTTT. This chain joins TRBV7-2 and TRBJ2-2; 7 nucleotides agree with TRBD1. CDR1 and CDR2 from the germline V gene are SGHTA and FQGNSA. The CDR3 is 16 amino acids. Trimming at V came to 5 bases and at J to 6 bases, leaving 12 bases not matched to a gene.

There are a few counts of this clone. Here the CDR3 DNA reads TGTGCCAGCAGTGACAAAAGGACTCTAAATGAAAAACTGTTTTTT. Residues: CASSDKRTLNEKLFF. J is TRBJ1-4 and V is TRBV25-1; D gene uncertain. The V end lost 3 bases, the J end lost 5 bases, and 13 bases lay between the germline ends. This CDR3 comprises 15 residues. Germline lookup yields CDR1 MGHDK and CDR2 SYGVNS.

The chain links TRBV7-2 to TRBJ1-5; 7 bases fit TRBD1. The CDR3 extends over 14 amino acids. CDR1 is SGHTA and CDR2 is FQGNSA in the germline V gene. Trimming cost V 5 bases and J 4 bases; bases outside gene matches: 5. The CDR3 region is CASSPGTANQPQHF. As DNA, the CDR3 is TGTGCCAGCAGCCCCGGGACAGCTAATCAGCCCCAGCATTTT.

This sequence joins TRBV19 and TRBJ1-6, with D possibly TRBD1 on 5 matching bases. The V gene lost 3 bases and the J gene lost 8 bases, with 11 bases spanning the gap. The CDR3 runs to 14 residues. Germline V CDR1 and CDR2: LNHDA, SQIVND (reference sequence). For the CDR3, the DNA is TGTGCCAGTAGTATTGTACAGGCCTATTCACCCCTCCACTTT. Translating gives CASSIVQAYSPLHF.

The chain is built from TRBV2 and TRBJ1-6, with TRBD1 matching 9 bases. After removal of 5 bases from V and 4 bases from J, the junction contained 3 bases not matched to a gene. The CDR3 runs to 15 residues. Per germline, CDR1 SNHLY and CDR2 FYNNEI. CDR3 protein: CASSLDRGYNSPLHF. CDR3 coding DNA: TGTGCCAGCAGTCTCGACAGGGGGTATAATTCACCCCTCCACTTT.

The chain recombines TRBV11-2 with TRBJ2-5, with 15 bases matching TRBD2. The CDR3 is 19 residues long. Unmatched junction bases numbered 14, after V lost 4 bases and J lost 5 bases. Germline values: CDR1 SGHAT, CDR2 FQNNGV. The DNA for the CDR3 is TGTGCCAGCAGCTCGGGACTAGCGGGGGGCACACGATCTCTGGAGACCCAGTACTTC. This sequence encodes CASSSGLAGGTRSLETQYF.

This clone was counted once. The rearrangement uses TRBV29-1 and TRBJ2-1; a possible D gene is TRBD1 (6 bases). Germline CDR1 reads SQVTM; CDR2 reads ANQGSEA. The CDR3 spans 17 residues. Trimming cost V 3 bases and J 7 bases, with 25 bases left between them. For the CDR3, the DNA is TGCAGCGTTGAGTCCTTGCGTTGGCCAGGGGTTGGTAATGAGCAGTTCTTC. Encoded protein: CSVESLRWPGVGNEQFF.

The chain uses TRBV5-4 and TRBJ2-5, with 12 bases that match TRBD2. V gave up 4 bases and J gave up 2 bases; unmatched junction bases: 9. The germline CDR1 and CDR2 sequences are SGHNT and YYREEE (reference sequence). This CDR3 is built from 17 residues. CDR3 sequence reads: CASSRTGLAGNQETQYF. Here the CDR3 DNA reads TGTGCCAGCAGCAGAACTGGACTAGCGGGAAATCAAGAGACCCAGTACTTC.

V usage is TRBV7-3 and J usage is TRBJ2-1, with TRBD2 identical over 8 bases. This CDR3 spans 14 amino acids. Germline assignment: CDR1 SGHTA and CDR2 FQGTGA. The trim removed 5 bases at V and 10 bases at J, leaving 10 bases unmatched. CDR3 region: CASSPSGSLYEQFF. The CDR3 region has the DNA TGTGCCAGCAGCCCAAGCGGGAGCCTTTACGAGCAGTTCTTC.

This clone was detected only once. The J gene is TRBJ1-2, the V gene TRBV7-2, with a tentative D call TRBD1 (5 bases). Trimming pared 5 bases from V and 2 bases from J, leaving 12 bases between. Germline assignment: CDR1 SGHTA and CDR2 FQGNSA. The CDR3 runs 14 residues. The CDR3 region is CASSMGRTNYGYTF. The CDR3 coding sequence is TGTGCCAGCAGCATGGGGAGGACAAACTATGGCTACACCTTC.

The CDR3 nucleotides are TGTGCCAGCAGCCCGACCGGATGGCTAGCGGACACTGAAGCTTTCTTT. This translates into CASSPTGWLADTEAFF. The chain links TRBV7-6 to TRBJ1-1; D not resolved. The V gene's germline CDR1 is SGHVS and CDR2 FNYEAQ. CDR3 length: 16 amino acids. Trimming stripped 5 bases from V and 3 bases from J, with 19 bases between.

The rearrangement links TRBV23-1 to TRBJ1-1; 9 nucleotides match TRBD1. TRBV23-1 is filed as an ORF, its function uncertain. J gave up 1 base and V 6 bases, and 3 bases lay outside the gene matches. The CDR3 totals 14 residues. CDR3 coding DNA: TGCGCCAGCAGGAACAGGGGGCAGAACACTGAAGCTTTCTTT. This codes for CASRNRGQNTEAFF.

V gene TRBV27 combines with J gene TRBJ2-7, with 8 bases that match TRBD1. From germline, CDR1 is MNHEY and CDR2 SMNVEV (reference sequence). The CDR3 covers 15 residues. The V and J ends lost 4 bases and 4 bases, in that order; junction bases with no gene match: 9. Here the CDR3 DNA reads TGTGCCAGCAGTTCACCGGGACAGGATGGATACGAGCAGTACTTC. Its protein is CASSSPGQDGYEQYF.

The rearrangement uses TRBV5-5 and TRBJ2-3; 12 nucleotides align to TRBD2. CDR3 size: 17 residues. Trimming cost V 4 bases and J 0 bases; bases outside gene matches: 6. Germline V CDR1 and CDR2: SGHKS, YYEKEE (reference sequence). CDR3 amino acids: CASSPLAGGPSTDTQYF. DNA of the CDR3: TGTGCCAGCAGCCCCCTAGCGGGAGGGCCCAGCACAGATACGCAGTATTTT.

V is TRBV30 and J is TRBJ1-3, with 7 bases matching TRBD1. CDR1 and CDR2 (germline): GTSNPN, SVGIG (reference sequence). J lost 3 bases, V lost 2 bases, and 1 base had no gene match. The CDR3 consists of 13 residues. CDR3 sequence: CAWSTGDGNTIYF. The CDR3 nucleotides are TGTGCCTGGAGTACAGGGGATGGAAACACCATATATTTT. The whole variable domain, remainder taken from reference TRBV30 and TRBJ1-3, is SQTIHQWPATLVQPVGSPLSLECTVEGTSNPNLYWYRQAAGRGLQLLFYSVGIGQISSEVPQNLSASRPQDRQFILSSKKLLLSDSGFYLCAWSTGDGNTIYFGEGSWLTVV.

CDR3 nucleotides: TGTGCCAGCTCACCGGGCCACAATGAGCAGTTCTTC. Residues: CASSPGHNEQFF. The chain joins TRBV18 to TRBJ2-1; D gene ambiguous. The length of the CDR3 is 12 residues. Germline values: CDR1 KGHSH, CDR2 LQKENI. V lost 3 bases, J lost 5 bases, and 5 bases lay in between.

This clone was picked up a small number of times. The rearrangement joins TRBV27 to TRBJ1-5, with a tentative D call TRBD1 (5 bases). The CDR3 loop spans 13 amino acids. The V gene lost 6 bases and the J gene lost 0 bases, with 6 bases spanning the gap. Germline V gene sequence: CDR1 MNHEY, CDR2 SMNVEV (reference sequence). CDR3 DNA sequence: TGTGCCAGCAGCAGGGTTAGCAATCAGCCCCAGCATTTT. Its translation is CASSRVSNQPQHF.

V and J are TRBV6-2 or TRBV6-3 and TRBJ1-2, with TRBD1 matching 9 bases. Per the germline V gene, CDR1 is MNHEY and CDR2 is SVGEGT. V dropped 1 base and J dropped 0; count of bases not matched to a gene: 0. The CDR3 sequence is 15 residues long. CDR3: CASSYYRGPNYGYTF. Written as DNA, the CDR3 is TGTGCCAGCAGTTACTACAGGGGGCCTAACTATGGCTACACCTTC.

This clone came up once. V usage is TRBV30 and J usage is TRBJ1-2, with a tentative D call TRBD1 (5 bases). Germline V gene lookup returns CDR1 GTSNPN and CDR2 SVGIG (reference sequence). The CDR3 contains 15 residues. The V gene lost 0 bases and the J gene lost 0 bases, with 11 bases spanning the gap. The CDR3 loop is CAWSVKGLSNYGYTF. CDR3 sequence (DNA): TGTGCCTGGAGTGTAAAGGGGCTATCTAACTATGGCTACACCTTC.

This chain connects TRBV10-3 to TRBJ1-1, with D maybe TRBD1 (5 bases). The CDR3 is made up of 12 amino acids. Trimming removed 6 bases from V and 5 bases from J, with 10 bases in between. Germline-derived CDR1 and CDR2 are ENHRY and SYGVKD. The CDR3 region is CAIRGQRTEAFF. CDR3 DNA sequence: TGTGCCATCAGGGGGCAGAGGACTGAAGCTTTCTTT.

V and J are TRBV7-2 and TRBJ2-5, with 9 nucleotides matching TRBD2. With 0 bases clipped from V and 5 bases from J, the junction kept 10 bases outside the gene matches. Germline lookup yields CDR1 SGHTA and CDR2 FQGNSA. The CDR3 totals 17 residues. The CDR3 DNA reads as TGTGCCAGCAGCTTAGCGGAGGGACTAGCATCGGCGGAGACCCAGTACTTC. It translates to CASSLAEGLASAETQYF. Complete variable domain (other parts from reference TRBV7-2 and TRBJ2-5): GAGVSQSPSNKVTEKGKDVELRCDPISGHTALYWYRQSLGQGLEFLIYFQGNSAPDKSGLPSDRFSAERTGGSVSTLTIQRTQQEDSAVYLCASSLAEGLASAETQYFGPGTRLLVL.